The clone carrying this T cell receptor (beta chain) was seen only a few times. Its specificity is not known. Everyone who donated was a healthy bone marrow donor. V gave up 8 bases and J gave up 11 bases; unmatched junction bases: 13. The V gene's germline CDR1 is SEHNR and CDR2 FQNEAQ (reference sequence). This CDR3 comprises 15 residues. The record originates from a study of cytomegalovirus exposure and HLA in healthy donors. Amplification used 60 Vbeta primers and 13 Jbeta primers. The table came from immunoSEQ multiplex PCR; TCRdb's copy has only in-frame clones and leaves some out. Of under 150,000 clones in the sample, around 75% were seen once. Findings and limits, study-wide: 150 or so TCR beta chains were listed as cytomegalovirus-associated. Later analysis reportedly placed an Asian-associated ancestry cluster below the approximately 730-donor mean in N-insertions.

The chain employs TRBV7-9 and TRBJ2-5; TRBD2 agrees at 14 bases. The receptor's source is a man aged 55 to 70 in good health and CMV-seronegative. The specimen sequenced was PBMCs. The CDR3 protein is CASEGTSGSLGVQYF. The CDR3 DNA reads TGTGCCAGCGAAGGGACTAGCGGGAGTCTTGGGGTGCAGTACTTC.